A single sample gave rise to the 27 T cell receptor beta chains below, sequenced in a study of response to subunit inactivated influenza vaccine. TCRdb reprocessed the RT-PCR reads via MiXCR and lists one record per CDR3 protein. The sample includes 500,000 to 600,000 distinct CDR3 sequences, roughly 12% seen only once; the top ten take approximately 10%. This sample also appeared in a second study, on T cells expressing NK-cell markers. That work states: With UMIs, 5'RACE template switching was used to make TCR beta cDNA.

The sequenced sample was PBMCs from blood, obtained on the day of vaccination. The source is a man aged 50 or older who received an inactivated influenza vaccine.

J is TRBJ2-3 and V is TRBV28; D might be TRBD2 (5 bases). The CDR3 length is 16 residues. V lost 6 bases to trimming and J lost 2 bases, with 18 bases between them. CDR1 is MDHEN and CDR2 is SYDVKM in the germline V gene. The CDR3: CASSPPRAGHTDTQYF. The CDR3 DNA sequence: TGTGCCAGCAGCCCCCCCCGGGCGGGCCACACAGATACGCAGTATTTT.

This clonotype was counted ten times or more. This chain uses TRBV7-2 with TRBJ1-1; the match to TRBD1 covers 10 bases. Germline values: CDR1 SGHTA, CDR2 FQGNSA. This CDR3 region has 15 residues. V trimming: 2 bases; J trimming: 9 bases; junction bases outside the gene matches: 9. DNA of the CDR3: TGTGCCAGCAGCTTAATGCGAAGACAGGGGGCCCAAGCTTTCTTT. It specifies CASSLMRRQGAQAFF.

The table lists this clonotype with many counts. The chain couples TRBV12-3 or TRBV12-4 to TRBJ2-3, with 8 bases matching TRBD2. V shed 6 bases and J 2 bases; nucleotides not matched to a gene: 4. The CDR3 consists of 14 residues. The CDR3 loop is CASSLAGLTDTQYF. The CDR3 nucleotides read TGTGCCAGCAGCCTAGCGGGCCTCACAGATACGCAGTATTTT.

The rearrangement uses TRBV6-5 and TRBJ1-1, with D hard to call. CDR3 size: 16 residues. V was shortened by 2 bases and J by 0 bases, with 13 bases between the two germline ends. In germline, CDR1 is MNHEY, CDR2 SVGAGI. The CDR3 is CASSYGVGLMNTEAFF. As DNA, the CDR3 is TGTGCCAGCAGTTACGGGGTCGGACTCATGAACACTGAAGCTTTCTTT.

The genes are TRBV7-6 and TRBJ2-1; a possible D gene is TRBD1 (6 bases). V was trimmed by 0 bases and J by 3 bases, leaving 9 bases between them. Germline CDR1 reads SGHVS; CDR2 reads FNYEAQ. The CDR3 sequence is 15 residues long. CDR3 protein: CASSLAGAVYNEQFF. In nucleotides, the CDR3 is TGTGCCAGCAGCTTAGCGGGGGCCGTCTACAATGAGCAGTTCTTC.

This clonotype was observed at least ten times. J is TRBJ2-2 and V is TRBV7-2, with D tentatively TRBD1 (5 bases). Germline V CDR1 and CDR2: SGHTA, FQGNSA. This CDR3 spans 15 amino acids. V was pared by 2 bases and J by 8 bases, with 15 bases between. The CDR3 here is CASSLFGAQGGELFF. The DNA of the CDR3 is TGTGCCAGCAGCTTATTTGGGGCCCAGGGAGGGGAGCTGTTTTTT. Full variable domain (remainder filled in from reference TRBV7-2 and TRBJ2-2): GAGVSQSPSNKVTEKGKDVELRCDPISGHTALYWYRQSLGQGLEFLIYFQGNSAPDKSGLPSDRFSAERTGGSVSTLTIQRTQQEDSAVYLCASSLFGAQGGELFFGEGSRLTVL.

This sequence joins TRBV30 and TRBJ1-6; tentative D call: TRBD1 (6 bases). The CDR3 length is 12 residues. V was trimmed by 3 bases and J by 11 bases, leaving 11 bases between them. Germline V lookup: CDR1 GTSNPN, CDR2 SVGIG (reference sequence). This CDR3 reads CAWRQGETPLHF. The CDR3 region has the DNA TGTGCCTGGAGACAGGGCGAGACACCCCTCCACTTT.

V gene TRBV11-2 combines with J gene TRBJ1-1, with D unclear. The germline CDR1 and CDR2 sequences are SGHAT and FQNNGV. V gave up 1 base and J gave up 1 base, with 10 bases separating them. CDR3 length equals 15 residues. The CDR3 nucleotides are TGTGCCAGCAGCTTAGTGGCAGGACGGAACACTGAAGCTTTCTTT. It is translated as CASSLVAGRNTEAFF.

This clonotype occurred a few times. This chain uses TRBV11-2 with TRBJ2-3, with D hard to call. The germline CDR1 and CDR2 sequences are SGHAT and FQNNGV. Trimming pared 8 bases from V and 2 bases from J, leaving 14 bases between. CDR3 size: 14 residues. CDR3 DNA: TGTGCCAGCGGCCCGTCCGGAATCACAGATACGCAGTATTTT. This gives the protein CASGPSGITDTQYF.

There are a few counts of this clonotype. The chain is built from TRBV2 and TRBJ2-5, with 8 bases lining up with TRBD2. CDR1 SNHLY and CDR2 FYNNEI come from the germline V gene. The CDR3 runs 16 residues. Losses at the gene ends were 4 bases for V and 2 bases for J; bases not matched to a gene: 9. This CDR3 reads CASSASERGFQETQYF. DNA for the CDR3: TGTGCCAGCAGTGCGAGCGAGCGGGGGTTTCAAGAGACCCAGTACTTC.

V and J are TRBV7-2 and TRBJ1-5; D possibly corresponds to TRBD1 (6 bases). Germline V CDR1 and CDR2: SGHTA, FQGNSA. The CDR3 spans 14 residues. The V end was cut by 3 bases, the J end by 7 bases, with 13 bases between. The CDR3 reads CASSFDRSGQPQHF. Here the CDR3 DNA reads TGTGCCAGCAGCTTCGACAGGTCGGGGCAGCCCCAGCATTTT.

The chain is built from TRBV4-1 and TRBJ1-1; maybe TRBD1 (6 bases). Looked up from germline, CDR1 is MGHRA and CDR2 is YSYEKL. V was clipped by 0 bases and J by 4 bases, with 12 bases between them. The CDR3 totals 15 residues. The CDR3 bases are TGCGCCAGCAGCCAAGAACCCGGGGGCGGCACTGAAGCTTTCTTT. This encodes CASSQEPGGGTEAFF.

This clonotype appeared many times. The J gene is TRBJ2-2, the V gene TRBV3-1, with D maybe TRBD2 (7 bases). V lost 0 bases and J lost 4, with 12 bases in between. The length of the CDR3 is 16 residues. From germline, CDR1 is LGHDT and CDR2 YNNKEL (reference sequence). Written as DNA, the CDR3 is TGTGCCAGCAGCCAAGAAGGGGGGGCCGGCACCGGGGAGCTGTTTTTT. It is translated as CASSQEGGAGTGELFF. Filled out from reference TRBV3-1 and TRBJ2-2, the complete variable domain reads DTAVSQTPKYLVTQMGNDKSIKCEQNLGHDTMYWYKQDSKKFLKIMFSYNNKELIINETVPNRFSPKSPDKAHLNLHINSLELGDSAVYFCASSQEGGAGTGELFFGEGSRLTVL.

This rearrangement joins TRBV19 to TRBJ2-7, with D perhaps given as TRBD1 or TRBD2 (5 bases each). V lost 5 bases and J 2 bases, leaving 13 bases between the germline ends. The germline gives CDR1 LNHDA, CDR2 SQIVND (reference sequence). The CDR3 runs to 14 residues. The CDR3 DNA is TGTGCCAGTAGTCGCCGGGACCCGGCCTACGAGCAGTACTTC. As protein: CASSRRDPAYEQYF.

This clonotype was detected only a few times. The chain joins TRBV20-1 to TRBJ2-1, with 9 positions matching TRBD2. This CDR3 contains 15 residues. The trim removed 3 bases at V and 2 bases at J, leaving 5 bases unmatched. Germline CDR1 is DFQATT and CDR2 is SNEGSKA (reference sequence). CDR3 coding DNA: TGCAGTGCTAGTGTTGCTAGCGGGACCTACAATGAGCAGTTCTTC. Protein: CSASVASGTYNEQFF.

This clonotype has a count of ten or more. This rearrangement joins TRBV28 to TRBJ2-1; 7 bases align to TRBD2. The CDR3 contains 14 residues. Germline loops: CDR1 MDHEN, CDR2 SYDVKM. J was trimmed by 4 bases and V by 4 bases; bases with no gene match: 4. CDR3 coding DNA: TGTGCCAGCAGTTACGGGAGGAGGTACAATGAGCAGTTCTTC. Translating it yields CASSYGRRYNEQFF.

This clonotype has at least ten counts. This chain links TRBV29-1 with TRBJ2-2, with 9 bases identical to TRBD2. The J segment lost 6 bases and the V segment lost 4 bases, leaving 3 bases of the junction unmatched. Germline CDR1 reads SQVTM; CDR2 reads ANQGSEA. The length of the CDR3 is 13 residues. In DNA, the CDR3 is TGCAGCGTTGCGGGACTAGCCTCCGGGGAGCTGTTTTTT. Translated, it gives CSVAGLASGELFF.

This clonotype was counted only a few times. V and J are TRBV5-1 and TRBJ2-7; TRBD2 matches at 7 bases. This CDR3 is 17 amino acids long. V was pared by 3 bases and J by 0 bases, with 12 bases of the junction left unmatched. CDR1 SGHRS and CDR2 YFSETQ come from the germline V gene. The CDR3 spells CASSSLGGGVHSYEQYF. Written as DNA, the CDR3 is TGCGCCAGCAGCTCCCTTGGCGGGGGAGTGCACTCCTACGAGCAGTACTTC. The whole variable domain, filled in from reference TRBV5-1 and TRBJ2-7, reads KAGVTQTPRYLIKTRGQQVTLSCSPISGHRSVSWYQQTPGQGLQFLFEYFSETQRNKGNFPGRFSGRQFSNSRSEMNVSTLELGDSALYLCASSSLGGGVHSYEQYFGPGTRLTVT.

This sequence joins TRBV10-1 and TRBJ2-4; D gene uncertain. Trimming pared 1 base from V and 0 bases from J, leaving 10 bases between. CDR3 length: 16 amino acids. Germline-derived CDR1 and CDR2 are WNHNN and SYGVQD (reference sequence). The DNA of the CDR3 is TGCGCCAGCAGTGAGTGGGCAATCGGAGCCAAAAACATTCAGTACTTC. As protein: CASSEWAIGAKNIQYF.

On this clonotype itself: This may come from a read error, since a much larger clone is one base off. The V gene is TRBV6-2 or TRBV6-3, the J gene TRBJ2-1, with D perhaps matching TRBD1 or TRBD2 (5 bases each). The CDR3 has 12 residues. CDR1 is MNHEY, CDR2 SVGEGT, per germline. Trimming cost V 5 bases and J 12 bases, with 14 bases left between them. CDR3 amino acids: CASSPLGAGQFF. In nucleotides, the CDR3 is TGTGCCAGCAGTCCACTCGGGGCTGGGCAGTTCTTC.

This clonotype has only a few counts. The chain employs TRBV4-1 and TRBJ2-7, with D tentatively TRBD1 (5 bases). V lost 6 bases to trimming and J lost 2 bases, with 20 bases between them. The CDR3 runs to 16 residues. Germline V gene sequence: CDR1 MGHRA, CDR2 YSYEKL. The CDR3 region is CASRLLPGSDPYEQYF. CDR3 nucleotide sequence: TGCGCCAGCAGACTCCTTCCAGGGTCTGACCCCTACGAGCAGTACTTC.

Many counts were recorded for this clonotype. This sequence joins TRBV6-1 and TRBJ2-2, with 7 bases that match TRBD1. After removal of 8 bases from V and 0 bases from J, the junction contained 6 bases not matched to a gene. The V gene's germline CDR1 is MNHNS and CDR2 SASEGT. This CDR3 is 15 amino acids long. CDR3 region: CASLTGAANTGELFF. CDR3 in DNA: TGTGCCAGCCTAACAGGGGCCGCGAACACCGGGGAGCTGTTTTTT.

This clonotype was counted ten times or more. This chain joins TRBV2 and TRBJ1-5; D gene unclear. This CDR3 comprises 15 residues. V was shortened by 0 bases and J by 10 bases, with 16 bases between the two germline ends. Germline CDR1 reads SNHLY; CDR2 reads FYNNEI. CDR3 nucleotides: TGTGCCAGCAGTGAAGCTAGGGTCCCTCACGGACCCCAGCATTTT. Amino acid sequence: CASSEARVPHGPQHF.

The chain is built from TRBV12-3 or TRBV12-4 and TRBJ2-2, with 11 bases aligning to TRBD2. This CDR3 has 16 residues. V was pared by 6 bases and J by 4 bases, with 7 bases of the junction left unmatched. CDR3 DNA sequence: TGTGCCAGCAGGAGGCGGCTAGCGGGGGGCACCGGGGAGCTGTTTTTT. This sequence encodes CASRRRLAGGTGELFF.

The chain joins TRBV20-1 to TRBJ2-1, with 7 nucleotides matching TRBD2. V lost 5 bases and J lost 1; bases outside the gene matches: 11. Germline V CDR1 and CDR2: DFQATT, SNEGSKA (reference sequence). This CDR3 has 16 amino acids. CDR3 in amino acids: CSADSGGGVSYNEQFF. For the CDR3, the DNA is TGCAGTGCTGACTCCGGGGGAGGGGTTTCCTACAATGAGCAGTTCTTC.

The rearrangement joins TRBV5-1 to TRBJ2-4, with D unresolved. The CDR3 runs to 14 residues. V gave up 2 bases and J gave up 5 bases, with 11 bases separating them. Germline lookup yields CDR1 SGHRS and CDR2 YFSETQ. The CDR3 region has the DNA TGCGCCAGCAGCTTATCCCCTAAGGAAAACATTCAGTACTTC. The encoded protein is CASSLSPKENIQYF.

This clonotype was counted a few times. CDR3 DNA: TGTGCCAGCAGCTTACAACAGGGGGCTAATCAGCCCCAGCATTTT. Its protein is CASSLQQGANQPQHF. The chain is built from TRBV7-2 and TRBJ1-5, with 9 bases fitting TRBD1. Germline assignment: CDR1 SGHTA and CDR2 FQGNSA. The trim removed 2 bases at V and 4 bases at J, leaving 3 bases unmatched. The CDR3 extends over 15 amino acids.